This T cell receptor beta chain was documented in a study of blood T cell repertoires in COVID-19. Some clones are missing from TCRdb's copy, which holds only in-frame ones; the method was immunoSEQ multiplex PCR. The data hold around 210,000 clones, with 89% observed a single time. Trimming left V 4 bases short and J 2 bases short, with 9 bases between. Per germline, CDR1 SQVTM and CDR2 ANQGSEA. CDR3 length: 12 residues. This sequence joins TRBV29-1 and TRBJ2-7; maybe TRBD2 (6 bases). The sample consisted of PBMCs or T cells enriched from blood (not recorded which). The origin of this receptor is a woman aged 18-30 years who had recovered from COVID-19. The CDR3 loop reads CSVAGGPYEQYF. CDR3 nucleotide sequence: TGCAGCGTTGCAGGAGGGCCCTACGAGCAGTACTTC.